This TCR beta chain derives from a study of blood T cell repertoires in COVID-19. Overall study context: Both acute and convalescent COVID-19 samples were obtained from the United States, Italy and Spain. In each case, the material was cDNA or gDNA derived from T cells, B-cell-depleted T cells, or PBMCs.

The CDR3 contains 14 residues. In germline, CDR1 is GTSNPN, CDR2 SVGIG (reference sequence). Trimming cost V 2 bases and J 6 bases; bases outside gene matches: 8. Original processing methods: Cell counts per sample came from amplifying reference gene primers. The table came from immunoSEQ multiplex PCR; TCRdb's copy has only in-frame clones and leaves some out. V, J and clone size derive from that table, while D and trimming were established from the DNA sequence. The sample holds 90,000 to 100,000 clones, around 84% seen once. The sample was peripheral blood. This TCR came from a woman aged 55-69 years with acute or convalescent COVID-19. The V gene is TRBV30, the J gene TRBJ1-2, with 8 nucleotides matching TRBD1. The CDR3 region has the DNA TGTGCCTGGAGTTCAGGGACAGGCCAAGATGGCTACACCTTC. This sequence encodes CAWSSGTGQDGYTF. Based on the CDR3 plus reference TRBV30 and TRBJ1-2, the full variable domain is SQTIHQWPATLVQPVGSPLSLECTVEGTSNPNLYWYRQAAGRGLQLLFYSVGIGQISSEVPQNLSASRPQDRQFILSSKKLLLSDSGFYLCAWSSGTGQDGYTFGSGTRLTVV.